This section outlines one T cell receptor beta chain sequence together with its context. The record originates from a study of blood T cell repertoires in COVID-19. Across the study: Sites across the United States, Italy and Spain contributed samples from acute and convalescent COVID-19.

Individuals aged roughly 18 to 95 years were recruited from roughly 23 US areas. Clinical history reported by participants formed the basis on which cohorts were assigned. Recovered status in Cohort 3 required two negative PCRs, clearance, or symptom resolution. TCRdb's copy holds only in-frame clones and misses some; the assay was immunoSEQ multiplex PCR. The sample has roughly 330,000 clones, more than 70% seen once. Germline CDR1 reads SGHAT; CDR2 reads FQDESV (reference sequence). The CDR3 is made up of 13 amino acids. The V gene lost 7 bases and the J gene lost 4 bases, with 10 bases spanning the gap.

The clonotype was recovered from a woman aged 25 to 39 who had recovered from COVID-19. The V gene is TRBV11-1, the J gene TRBJ2-2; D may be TRBD2 (6 bases). The sample taken for sequencing was PBMCs or T cells enriched from blood (not recorded which). The DNA for the CDR3 is TGTGCCAGCACCGGGACTTCCACCGGGGAGCTGTTTTTT. It translates to CASTGTSTGELFF.